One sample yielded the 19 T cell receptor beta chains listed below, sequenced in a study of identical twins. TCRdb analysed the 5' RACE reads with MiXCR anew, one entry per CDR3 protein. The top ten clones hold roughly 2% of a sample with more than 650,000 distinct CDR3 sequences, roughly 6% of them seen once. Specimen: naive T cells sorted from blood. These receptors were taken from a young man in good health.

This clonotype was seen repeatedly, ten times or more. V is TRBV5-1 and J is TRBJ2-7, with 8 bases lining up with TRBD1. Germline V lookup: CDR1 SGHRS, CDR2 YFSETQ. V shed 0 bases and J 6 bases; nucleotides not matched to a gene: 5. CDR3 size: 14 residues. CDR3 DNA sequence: TGCGCCAGCAGCTTGGGACAGGGGACAGCCGAGCAGTACTTC. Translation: CASSLGQGTAEQYF.

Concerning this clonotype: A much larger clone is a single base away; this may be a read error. The CDR3 bases are TGCAGTGCTAGTCGGGGGAGGAGAGCCAAAAACATTCTGTACTTC. Translated, it gives CSASRGRRAKNILYF. J is TRBJ2-4 and V is TRBV20-1, with D tentatively TRBD2 (6 bases). The CDR3 loop spans 15 amino acids. Germline CDR1 reads DFQATT; CDR2 reads SNEGSKA (reference sequence).

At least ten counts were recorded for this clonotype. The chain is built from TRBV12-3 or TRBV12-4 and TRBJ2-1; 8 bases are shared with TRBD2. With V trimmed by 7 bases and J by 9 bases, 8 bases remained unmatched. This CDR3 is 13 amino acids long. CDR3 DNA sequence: TGTGCCAGCACCCCTTCCGGGAGGGGTGAGCAGTTCTTC. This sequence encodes CASTPSGRGEQFF.

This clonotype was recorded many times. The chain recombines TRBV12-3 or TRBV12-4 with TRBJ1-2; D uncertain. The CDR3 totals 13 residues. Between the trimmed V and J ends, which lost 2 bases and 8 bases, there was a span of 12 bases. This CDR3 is CASSLKEGRGYTF. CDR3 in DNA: TGTGCCAGCAGTTTAAAGGAGGGCCGGGGCTACACCTTC.

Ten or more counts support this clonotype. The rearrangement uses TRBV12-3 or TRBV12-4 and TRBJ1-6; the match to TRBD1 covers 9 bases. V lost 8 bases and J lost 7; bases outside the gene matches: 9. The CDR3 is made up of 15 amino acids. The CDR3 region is CASAPGQGPNSPLHF. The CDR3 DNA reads TGTGCCAGCGCCCCGGGACAGGGCCCAAATTCACCCCTCCACTTT.

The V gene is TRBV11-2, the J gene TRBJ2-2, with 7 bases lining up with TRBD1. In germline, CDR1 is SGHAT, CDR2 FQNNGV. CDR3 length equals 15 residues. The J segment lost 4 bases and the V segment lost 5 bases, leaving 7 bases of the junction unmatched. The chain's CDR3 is CASSARQGSTGELFF. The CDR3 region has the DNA TGTGCCAGCAGCGCCAGACAGGGAAGCACCGGGGAGCTGTTTTTT.

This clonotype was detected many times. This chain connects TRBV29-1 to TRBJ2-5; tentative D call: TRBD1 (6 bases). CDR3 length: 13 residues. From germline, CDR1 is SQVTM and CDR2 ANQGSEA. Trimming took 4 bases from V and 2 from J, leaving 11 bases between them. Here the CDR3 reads CSVGQGFQETQYF. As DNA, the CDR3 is TGCAGCGTTGGGCAGGGGTTTCAAGAGACCCAGTACTTC.

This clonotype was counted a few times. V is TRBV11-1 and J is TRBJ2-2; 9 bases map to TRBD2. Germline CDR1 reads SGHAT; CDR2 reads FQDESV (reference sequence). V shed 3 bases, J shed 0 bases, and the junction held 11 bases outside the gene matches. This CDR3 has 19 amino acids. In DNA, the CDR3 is TGTGCCAGCAGCTTCCCCACTTACCCTAGCGGGACGAACACCGGGGAGCTGTTTTTT. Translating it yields CASSFPTYPSGTNTGELFF.

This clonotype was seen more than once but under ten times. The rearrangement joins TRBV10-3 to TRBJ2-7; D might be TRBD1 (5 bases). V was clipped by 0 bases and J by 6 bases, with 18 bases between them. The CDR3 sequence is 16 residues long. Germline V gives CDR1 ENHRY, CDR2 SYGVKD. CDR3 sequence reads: CAISESGLAGIVEQYV. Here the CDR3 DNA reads TGTGCCATCAGTGAGTCGGGGTTGGCAGGGATCGTCGAGCAGTACGTC.

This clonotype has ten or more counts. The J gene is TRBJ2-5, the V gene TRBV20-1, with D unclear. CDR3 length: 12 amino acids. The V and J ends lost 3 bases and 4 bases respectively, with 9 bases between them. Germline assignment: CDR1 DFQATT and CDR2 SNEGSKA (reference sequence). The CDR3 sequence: CSASSTGETQYF. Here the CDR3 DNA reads TGCAGTGCTAGCTCCACGGGAGAGACCCAGTACTTC.

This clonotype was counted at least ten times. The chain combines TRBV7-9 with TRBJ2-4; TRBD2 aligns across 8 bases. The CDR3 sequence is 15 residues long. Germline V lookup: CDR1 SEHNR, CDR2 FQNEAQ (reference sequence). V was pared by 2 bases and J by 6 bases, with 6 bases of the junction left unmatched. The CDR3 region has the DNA TGTGCCAGCAGCTTAAGCGGGAGTGCTGGAAACATTCAGTACTTC. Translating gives CASSLSGSAGNIQYF.

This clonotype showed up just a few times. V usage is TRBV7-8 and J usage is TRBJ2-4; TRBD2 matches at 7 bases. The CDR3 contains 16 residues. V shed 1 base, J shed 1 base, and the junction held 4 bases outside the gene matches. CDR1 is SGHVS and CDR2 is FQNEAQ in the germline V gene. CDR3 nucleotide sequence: TGTGCCAGCAGCTTAGGGCCACTAGCGGCCAAAAACATTCAGTACTTC. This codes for CASSLGPLAAKNIQYF.

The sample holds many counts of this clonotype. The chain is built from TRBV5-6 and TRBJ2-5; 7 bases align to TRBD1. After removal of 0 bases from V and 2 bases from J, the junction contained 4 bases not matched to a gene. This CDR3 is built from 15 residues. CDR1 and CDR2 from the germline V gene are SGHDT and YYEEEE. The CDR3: CASSLAGTEQETQYF. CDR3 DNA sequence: TGTGCCAGCAGCTTGGCCGGGACAGAACAAGAGACCCAGTACTTC.

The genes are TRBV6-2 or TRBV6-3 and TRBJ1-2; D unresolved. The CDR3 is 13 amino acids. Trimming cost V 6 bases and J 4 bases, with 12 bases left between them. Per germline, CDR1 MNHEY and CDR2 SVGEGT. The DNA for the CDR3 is TGTGCCAGCAGACACGAGGTGGTCTATGGCTACACCTTC. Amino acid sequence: CASRHEVVYGYTF.

CDR3 nucleotide sequence: TGTGCCAGCAGCCTGAACCGGGACGCCCATGAGCAGTTCTTC. It yields the protein CASSLNRDAHEQFF. J is TRBJ2-1 and V is TRBV3-1, with D perhaps given as TRBD1 or TRBD2 (5 bases each). V was trimmed by 4 bases and J by 8 bases, leaving 15 bases between them. The germline V gene encodes CDR1 LGHDT and CDR2 YNNKEL (reference sequence). The CDR3 spans 14 residues.

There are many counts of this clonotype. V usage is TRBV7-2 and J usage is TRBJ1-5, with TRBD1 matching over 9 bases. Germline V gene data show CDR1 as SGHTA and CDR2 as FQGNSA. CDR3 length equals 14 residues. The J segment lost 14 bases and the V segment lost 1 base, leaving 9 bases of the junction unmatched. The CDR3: CASSLVGTGGVEHF. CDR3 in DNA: TGTGCCAGCAGCTTAGTCGGAACAGGGGGCGTGGAGCATTTT.

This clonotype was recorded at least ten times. The CDR3 nucleotides read TGCGCCAGCAGCCAAGATGAGCGGGAGAGCTCCTACAATGAGCAGTTCTTC. As protein: CASSQDERESSYNEQFF. V is TRBV4-3 and J is TRBJ2-1; 8 bases are a match to TRBD2. Germline CDR1 is LGHNA and CDR2 is YSLEER. The CDR3 is made up of 17 amino acids. J lost 0 bases, V lost 0 bases, and 4 bases had no gene match.

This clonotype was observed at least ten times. The DNA of the CDR3 is TGTGCCACCAGCAGAGATGCGAGAAAGGGAGAGACCCAGTACTTC. Translation gives CATSRDARKGETQYF. The V gene is TRBV15, the J gene TRBJ2-5; no clear D gene. Trimming cost V 0 bases and J 4 bases, with 12 bases left between them. The CDR3 is 15 amino acids. Germline-derived CDR1 and CDR2 are LNHNV and YYDKDF (reference sequence).

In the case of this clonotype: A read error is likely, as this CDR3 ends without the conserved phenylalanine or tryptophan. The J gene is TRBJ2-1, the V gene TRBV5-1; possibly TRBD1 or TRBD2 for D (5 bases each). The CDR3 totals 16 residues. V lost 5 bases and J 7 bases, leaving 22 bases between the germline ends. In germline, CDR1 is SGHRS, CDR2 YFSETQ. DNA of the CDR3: TGCGCCAGCAGACCCGATTGGGGGAGCAAGGGGAATGAGCAGTTCCTC. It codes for CASRPDWGSKGNEQFL.